This TCR beta chain was recorded in a study of T cell responses to AZD1222 COVID-19 vaccine. The study, taken as a whole, reports: There were mostly white British donors and more females than males, and clonal diversity was possibly underestimated.

The CDR3 loop spans 13 amino acids. Germline V gene lookup returns CDR1 LGHNT and CDR2 FRNRAP. V gave up 10 bases and J gave up 9 bases, with 20 bases separating them. A note on this clone: Its specificity is not known.

Profiled with immunoSEQ multiplex PCR; TCRdb holds only in-frame clones, not every one. This table holds 150,000 to 200,000 clones, about 94% found once. The rearrangement uses TRBV12-5 and TRBJ2-3; D is unclear. The sequence was collected from an adult who received the AZD1222 COVID-19 vaccine. The input for sequencing was peripheral blood, taken 28 days after the second AZD1222 dose. The CDR3 bases are TGTGCTACCGGGTCAGATCTTTCGCGGACGCAGTATTTT. Its translation is CATGSDLSRTQYF. The variable domain in full, completed from reference TRBV12-5 and TRBJ2-3, reads DARVTQTPRHKVTEMGQEVTMRCQPILGHNTVFWYRQTMMQGLELLAYFRNRAPLDDSGMPKDRFSAEMPDATLATLKIQPSEPRDSAVYFCATGSDLSRTQYFGPGTRLTVL.